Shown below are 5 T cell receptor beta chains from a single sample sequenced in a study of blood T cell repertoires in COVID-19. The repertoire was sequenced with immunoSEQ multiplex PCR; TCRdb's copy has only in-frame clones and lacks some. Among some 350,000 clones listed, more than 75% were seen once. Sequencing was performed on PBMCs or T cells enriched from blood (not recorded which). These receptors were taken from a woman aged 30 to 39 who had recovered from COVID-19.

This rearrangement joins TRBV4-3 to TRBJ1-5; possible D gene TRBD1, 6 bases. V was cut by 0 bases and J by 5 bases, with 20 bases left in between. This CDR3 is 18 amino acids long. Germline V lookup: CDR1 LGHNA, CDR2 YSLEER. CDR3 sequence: CASSQEWQGRNEDQPQHF. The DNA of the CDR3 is TGCGCCAGCAGCCAAGAATGGCAGGGGCGTAATGAGGATCAGCCCCAGCATTTT.

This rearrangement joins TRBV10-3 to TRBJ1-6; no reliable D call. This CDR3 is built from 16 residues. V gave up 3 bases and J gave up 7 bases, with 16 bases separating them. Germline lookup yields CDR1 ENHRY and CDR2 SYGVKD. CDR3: CAISEGKRELNSPLHF. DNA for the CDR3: TGTGCCATCAGTGAAGGAAAACGGGAGTTGAATTCACCCCTCCACTTT.

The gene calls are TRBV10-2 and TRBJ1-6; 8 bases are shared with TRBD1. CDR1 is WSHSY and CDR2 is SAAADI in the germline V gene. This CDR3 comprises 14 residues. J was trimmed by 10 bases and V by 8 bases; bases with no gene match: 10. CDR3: CASSKDRVESPLHF. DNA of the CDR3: TGCGCCAGCTCCAAGGACAGGGTAGAATCACCCCTCCACTTT.

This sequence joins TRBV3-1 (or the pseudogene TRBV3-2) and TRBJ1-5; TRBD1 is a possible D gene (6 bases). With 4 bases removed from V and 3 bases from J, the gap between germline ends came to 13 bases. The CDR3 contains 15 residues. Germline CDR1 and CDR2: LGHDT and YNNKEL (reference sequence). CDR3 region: CASSRSDSLNQPQHF. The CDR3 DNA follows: TGTGCCAGCAGCCGATCGGACAGTCTCAATCAGCCCCAGCATTTT.

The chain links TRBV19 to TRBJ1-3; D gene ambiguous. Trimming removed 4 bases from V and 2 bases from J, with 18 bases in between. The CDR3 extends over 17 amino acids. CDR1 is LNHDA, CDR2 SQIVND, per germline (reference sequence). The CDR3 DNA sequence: TGTGCCAGTAGTAATCCTCCGCTCAGAAGAACTGGAAACACCATATATTTT. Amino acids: CASSNPPLRRTGNTIYF.